This T cell receptor (beta chain) was captured in a study of T cells in Graves' hyperthyroidism and ophthalmopathy. Whole-study context: Peripheral blood was drawn at first diagnosis, prior to all treatment. Points from the study as a whole: Ophthalmopathy could be told apart from stable hyperthyroidism with a 13 V-J model. Prediction of ophthalmopathy progression came a median approximately 6.5 months pre-onset.

Turning to this clonotype: The antigen is undetermined.

Amplification of TCR beta CDR3 regions was performed using RNA transcripts as template. First-round RT-PCR targeting the TCR CDR3 was performed with the HTBI primer set. TCRdb fed the multiplex PCR reads into MiXCR, producing one record per CDR3 protein. The sample includes hundreds of thousands of distinct CDR3 sequences, less than 25% of them seen just once. The PBMCs studied were ones that came from 10 ml fresh peripheral blood. The sequence was obtained from a man aged 25-40 years with Graves' ophthalmopathy. Sample: blood.

This chain's CDR3 is CASSFISNTGELFF. CDR3 DNA: TGTGCCAGCAGCTTTATTTCGAACACCGGGGAGCTGTTTTTT. This chain joins TRBV5-6 and TRBJ2-2; D not certain. Germline CDR1 SGHDT, CDR2 YYEEEE. The CDR3 spans 14 residues. Trimming shortened V by 2 bases and J by 0 bases, and 5 bases separated the two germline ends.